Sequencing of this T cell receptor (beta chain) was carried out in a study of OX40 agonist ivuxolimab in advanced cancers. Whole-study findings and limits: In a subset of nonresponders, normalized T-cell clonal expansion was also low.

Assay: immunoSEQ multiplex PCR; the TCRdb copy retains only in-frame clones and omits some. The sample records tens of thousands of clones, approximately 83% being singletons. Germline V CDR1 and CDR2: MNHEY, SMNVEV (reference sequence). V was clipped by 8 bases and J by 8 bases, with 21 bases between them. This CDR3 has 14 residues. Autoimmune disease history or systemic immunosuppression led to patients being barred. Details on this clone: The target antigen is unknown.

This sequence joins TRBV27 and TRBJ1-2; tentative D call: TRBD1 (5 bases). The sequence came from an adult with an advanced solid tumor such as melanoma, head and neck, liver or kidney cancer. Here the sequenced sample was CD4+ or CD8+ T cells sorted from blood, taken in a trial of the OX40 agonist ivuxolimab. The CDR3 protein is CASGNGAGLNGYTF. CDR3 bases: TGTGCCAGCGGGAACGGGGCAGGGCTGAACGGCTACACCTTC.